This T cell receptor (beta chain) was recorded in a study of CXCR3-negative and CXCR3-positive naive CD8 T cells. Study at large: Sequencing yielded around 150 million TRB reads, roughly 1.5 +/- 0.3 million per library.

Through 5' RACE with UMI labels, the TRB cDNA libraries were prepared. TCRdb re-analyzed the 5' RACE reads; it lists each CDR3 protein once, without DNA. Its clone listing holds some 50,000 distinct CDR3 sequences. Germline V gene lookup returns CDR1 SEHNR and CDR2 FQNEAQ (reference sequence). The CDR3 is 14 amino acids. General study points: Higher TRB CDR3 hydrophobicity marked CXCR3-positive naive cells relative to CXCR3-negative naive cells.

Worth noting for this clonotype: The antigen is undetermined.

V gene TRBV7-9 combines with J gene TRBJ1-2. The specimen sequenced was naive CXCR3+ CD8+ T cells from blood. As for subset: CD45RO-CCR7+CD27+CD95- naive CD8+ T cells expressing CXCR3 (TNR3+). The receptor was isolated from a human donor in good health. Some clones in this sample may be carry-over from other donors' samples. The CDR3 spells CASSLDLLNYGYTF.